This T cell receptor beta chain was captured in a study of shared clonotypes between healthy human individuals. For the study at large: Plates per donor: three CD4 naive, three CD4 memory, two CD8 naive, one CD8 memory.

A CD45RA+ naive subset and a CD45RA-negative memory subset were split from CD4+ cells. V was clipped by 1 base and J by 8 bases, with 23 bases between them. Per germline, CDR1 MGHDK and CDR2 SYGVNS. This CDR3 is built from 18 residues. This clone was found once. Each subset's genomic DNA was shared equally among a number of immunoSEQ plates. Per sorted-subset replicate PCR, input was around 200 ng DNA, representing tens of thousands of T cell genomes. Clones were sequenced by immunoSEQ multiplex PCR, and TCRdb holds only the in-frame ones, with some missing. The sample includes some 980,000 clones, around 80% of them seen just once.

The rearrangement uses TRBV25-1 and TRBJ1-4; D unclear. This TCR came from a man between 18 and 29 years old in good health. Sequencing was performed on memory CD4+ T cells sorted from blood. The subset denotes: CD45RA-negative fraction. The CDR3, as DNA: TGTGCCAGCAGTGAATGGGCTGGGCTAGCGTGGGATAACGAAAAACTGTTTTTT. This encodes CASSEWAGLAWDNEKLFF. Filled out from reference TRBV25-1 and TRBJ1-4, the complete variable domain reads EADIYQTPRYLVIGTGKKITLECSQTMGHDKMYWYQQDPGMELHLIHYSYGVNSTEKGDLSSESTVSRIRTEHFPLTLESARPSHTSQYLCASSEWAGLAWDNEKLFFGSGTQLSVL.